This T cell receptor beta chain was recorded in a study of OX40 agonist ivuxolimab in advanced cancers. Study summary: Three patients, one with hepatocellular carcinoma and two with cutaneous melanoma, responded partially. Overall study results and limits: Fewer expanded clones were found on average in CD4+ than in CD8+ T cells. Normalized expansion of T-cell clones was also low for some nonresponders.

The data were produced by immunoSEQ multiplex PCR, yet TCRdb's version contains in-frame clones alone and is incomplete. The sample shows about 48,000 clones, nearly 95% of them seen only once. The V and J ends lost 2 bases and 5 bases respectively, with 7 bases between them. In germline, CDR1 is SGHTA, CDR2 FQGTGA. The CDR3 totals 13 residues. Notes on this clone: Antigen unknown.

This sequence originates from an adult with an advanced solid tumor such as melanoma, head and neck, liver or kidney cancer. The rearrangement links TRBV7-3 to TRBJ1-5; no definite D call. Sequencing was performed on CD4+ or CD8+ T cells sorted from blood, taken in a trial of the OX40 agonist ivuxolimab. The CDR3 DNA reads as TGTGCCAGCAGCTTATACAGAGATCAGCCCCAGCATTTT. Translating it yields CASSLYRDQPQHF.